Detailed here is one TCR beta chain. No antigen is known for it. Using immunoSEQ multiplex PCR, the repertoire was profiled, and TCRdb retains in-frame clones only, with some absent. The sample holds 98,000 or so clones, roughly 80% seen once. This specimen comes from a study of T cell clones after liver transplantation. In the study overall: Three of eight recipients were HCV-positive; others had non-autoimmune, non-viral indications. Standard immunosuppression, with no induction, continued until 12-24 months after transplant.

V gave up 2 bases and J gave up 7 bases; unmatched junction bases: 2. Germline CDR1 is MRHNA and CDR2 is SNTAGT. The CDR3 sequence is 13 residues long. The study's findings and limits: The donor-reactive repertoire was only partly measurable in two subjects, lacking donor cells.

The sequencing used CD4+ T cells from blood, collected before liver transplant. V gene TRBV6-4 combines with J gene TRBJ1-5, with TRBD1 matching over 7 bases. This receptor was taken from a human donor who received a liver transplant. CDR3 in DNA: TGTGCCAGCAGTGACCAGGGGGGACAGCCCCAGCATTTT. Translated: CASSDQGGQPQHF.